These 32 T cell receptor beta chains came from one sample sequenced in a study of OX40 agonist ivuxolimab in advanced cancers. The repertoire was sequenced with immunoSEQ multiplex PCR; TCRdb's copy has only in-frame clones and lacks some. The sample lists approximately 44,000 clones, more than 65% occurring once. The source was CD4+ or CD8+ T cells sorted from blood, collected in a trial of the OX40 agonist ivuxolimab. The source is an adult with an advanced solid tumor such as melanoma, head and neck, liver or kidney cancer.

This clone was counted a few times. The chain links TRBV19 to TRBJ1-5, with TRBD1 identical over 9 bases. V was pared by 6 bases and J by 3 bases, with 6 bases of the junction left unmatched. The CDR3 is 15 residues long. Germline assignment: CDR1 LNHDA and CDR2 SQIVND (reference sequence). CDR3 sequence reads: CASSTGGLVNQPQHF. CDR3 bases: TGTGCCAGTAGCACAGGGGGCTTAGTCAATCAGCCCCAGCATTTT.

The CDR3 spells CAWSVFRGSGANVLTF. The CDR3 DNA follows: TGTGCCTGGAGTGTATTTCGTGGCTCTGGGGCCAACGTCCTGACTTTC. The V and J genes are TRBV30 and TRBJ2-6; no definite D call. Deletions cut 0 bases from V and 0 bases from J, with 9 bases between. Germline lookup yields CDR1 GTSNPN and CDR2 SVGIG (reference sequence). The CDR3 runs to 16 residues.

V is TRBV18 and J is TRBJ2-7; D perhaps matches TRBD1 (6 bases). CDR1 and CDR2 from the germline V gene are KGHSH and LQKENI. The CDR3 has 15 residues. The ends were cut back, 3 bases at V and 0 bases at J, with 12 bases in the middle. The CDR3 region is CASSPDRWSSYEQYF. CDR3 in DNA: TGTGCCAGCTCACCTGACAGGTGGAGCTCCTACGAGCAGTACTTC.

The chain joins TRBV7-3 to TRBJ2-7; 11 bases match TRBD2. Per germline, CDR1 SGHTA and CDR2 FQGTGA. Trimming cost V 6 bases and J 6 bases; bases outside gene matches: 13. The length of the CDR3 is 16 residues. The CDR3 nucleotides read TGTGCCAGCAGTAAGCAAATTAGCGGGAGGGCAGGCGAGCAGTACTTC. Translating gives CASSKQISGRAGEQYF.

The chain joins TRBV6-1 to TRBJ2-1, with 8 nucleotides matching TRBD1. Germline V gene lookup returns CDR1 MNHNS and CDR2 SASEGT. V was pared by 4 bases and J by 5 bases, with 7 bases of the junction left unmatched. There are 15 residues in the CDR3. The CDR3 sequence is CASSGQGRSNNEQFF. The CDR3 nucleotides are TGTGCCAGCAGTGGACAGGGGCGGTCCAACAATGAGCAGTTCTTC.

This clone occurred a few times. The V and J genes are TRBV4-2 and TRBJ1-4, with 7 bases lining up with TRBD1. Trimming removed 1 base from V and 3 bases from J; junction bases left unmatched: 5. Germline V gene sequence: CDR1 LGHNA, CDR2 YNFKEQ. The CDR3 runs to 16 residues. Written as DNA, the CDR3 is TGTGCCAGCAGCCAAGGGTGGGACAGCTCTAATGAAAAACTGTTTTTT. It codes for CASSQGWDSSNEKLFF.

V usage is TRBV7-8 and J usage is TRBJ2-1; 7 nucleotides align to TRBD2. The CDR3 loop spans 15 amino acids. Germline CDR1 reads SGHVS; CDR2 reads FQNEAQ. V trimming: 1 base; J trimming: 5 bases; junction bases outside the gene matches: 5. CDR3 nucleotide sequence: TGTGCCAGCAGCTTAGGCCAGCGGGGTCACAATGAGCAGTTCTTC. Residues: CASSLGQRGHNEQFF. The complete variable domain, with remaining parts taken from reference TRBV7-8 and TRBJ2-1, reads GAGVSQSPRYKVAKRGQDVALRCDPISGHVSLFWYQQALGQGPEFLTYFQNEAQLDKSGLPSDRFFAERPEGSVSTLKIQRTQQEDSAVYLCASSLGQRGHNEQFFGPGTRLTVL.

This clone was seen a single time. The CDR3 sequence is CASSQGGGPGNTIYF. As DNA, the CDR3 is TGCGCCAGCAGCCAAGGGGGGGGCCCTGGAAACACCATATATTTT. This chain joins TRBV4-3 and TRBJ1-3; possibly TRBD1 for D (6 bases). The V gene's germline CDR1 is LGHNA and CDR2 YSLEER. With 1 base removed from V and 2 bases from J, the gap between germline ends came to 9 bases. The CDR3 contains 15 residues.

This clone was recorded only once. The chain has TRBV7-8 and TRBJ1-2, with 8 bases that match TRBD1. The germline CDR1 and CDR2 sequences are SGHVS and FQNEAQ. Trimming took 0 bases from V and 4 from J; bases not matched to a gene: 1. The length of the CDR3 is 14 residues. This CDR3 reads CASSLAGQAYGYTF. CDR3 coding DNA: TGTGCCAGCAGCTTAGCGGGACAGGCCTATGGCTACACCTTC.

The V and J genes are TRBV29-1 and TRBJ2-5; 7 nucleotides agree with TRBD1. The CDR3 runs to 14 residues. Trimming took 4 bases from V and 4 from J; bases not matched to a gene: 9. Germline CDR1 is SQVTM and CDR2 is ANQGSEA. The DNA for the CDR3 is TGCAGCGTTGCACGAAATACAGGGGCAGAGACCCAGTACTTC. This sequence encodes CSVARNTGAETQYF.

V is TRBV5-8 and J is TRBJ2-2; possible D gene TRBD1, 6 bases. The CDR3 totals 15 residues. V lost 6 bases and J lost 4, with 16 bases in between. The germline V gene has CDR1 SGHTS and CDR2 YDEGEE. The DNA for the CDR3 is TGTGCCAGCACACCGGGACAAGGCTTCACCGGGGAGCTGTTTTTT. Translating gives CASTPGQGFTGELFF.

V is TRBV9 and J is TRBJ1-3; TRBD1 is a possible D gene (5 bases). This CDR3 spans 18 amino acids. Trimming cost V 0 bases and J 0 bases, with 16 bases left between them. Germline V gene sequence: CDR1 SGDLS, CDR2 YYNGEE. The chain's CDR3 is CASSVGVWTLSSGNTIYF. DNA of the CDR3: TGTGCCAGCAGCGTAGGAGTATGGACATTGAGCTCTGGAAACACCATATATTTT.

This chain connects TRBV15 to TRBJ1-2, with D maybe TRBD1 (6 bases). The CDR3 is 15 amino acids. The germline gives CDR1 LNHNV, CDR2 YYDKDF (reference sequence). Trimming stripped 4 bases from V and 5 bases from J, with 17 bases between. The CDR3 DNA reads as TGTGCCACCAGCAAACGAACCGGGACAACATATGGCTACACCTTC. This encodes CATSKRTGTTYGYTF.

The rearrangement links TRBV2 to TRBJ2-5; 7 bases are a match to TRBD2. V gave up 7 bases and J gave up 4 bases; unmatched junction bases: 9. The CDR3 runs to 14 residues. Germline lookup yields CDR1 SNHLY and CDR2 FYNNEI. CDR3 DNA sequence: TGTGCCAGCAAGGTCGAGGGAGGGAGAGAGACCCAGTACTTC. This translates into CASKVEGGRETQYF.

The chain combines TRBV18 with TRBJ2-3; 9 bases agree with TRBD1. The V segment lost 5 bases and the J segment 6 bases; nucleotides outside the gene matches: 9. The germline V gene has CDR1 KGHSH and CDR2 LQKENI. This CDR3 is built from 15 residues. Here the CDR3 reads CASSRRTGEEDTQYF. Written as DNA, the CDR3 is TGTGCCAGCTCAAGGCGGACAGGGGAAGAGGATACGCAGTATTTT.

The chain couples TRBV7-9 to TRBJ2-5; TRBD1 might be the D (6 bases). CDR3 length equals 14 residues. Germline CDR1 and CDR2: SEHNR and FQNEAQ (reference sequence). Trimming took off 1 base at V and 2 bases at J, with 8 bases between the two ends. Here the CDR3 reads CASSLGTAQETQYF. The DNA of the CDR3 is TGTGCCAGCAGCTTAGGGACAGCGCAAGAGACCCAGTACTTC.

The chain is built from TRBV27 and TRBJ2-7; D uncertain. Trimming took off 4 bases at V and 4 bases at J, with 8 bases between the two ends. This CDR3 has 12 amino acids. Germline V gene sequence: CDR1 MNHEY, CDR2 SMNVEV (reference sequence). CDR3 amino acids: CASSYVGYEQYF. CDR3 nucleotides: TGTGCCAGCAGTTACGTGGGTTACGAGCAGTACTTC.

The chain carries TRBV2 and TRBJ2-3; no clear D. Germline values: CDR1 SNHLY, CDR2 FYNNEI. V shed 3 bases and J shed 5 bases, with 15 bases lying between them. This CDR3 has 15 residues. CDR3 DNA: TGTGCCAGCAGTGACGACCGCGGTGGGGTAGATACGCAGTATTTT. The encoded protein is CASSDDRGGVDTQYF.

The J gene is TRBJ2-1, the V gene TRBV4-3, with 7 bases matching TRBD1. The ends lost 3 bases at V and 0 bases at J; junction bases unmatched: 8. The CDR3 has 17 residues. Germline CDR1 and CDR2: LGHNA and YSLEER. DNA for the CDR3: TGCGCCAGCAGCCAGCGCCCACAGGGGAGCTCCTACAATGAGCAGTTCTTC. The encoded protein is CASSQRPQGSSYNEQFF.

The chain uses TRBV9 and TRBJ2-2; D not certain. The germline V gene has CDR1 SGDLS and CDR2 YYNGEE. The CDR3 loop spans 13 amino acids. V lost 0 bases, J lost 9 bases, and 9 bases lay in between. The CDR3 coding sequence is TGTGCCAGCAGCGTAGGGGGTCCCCGGGAGCTGTTTTTT. Encoded protein: CASSVGGPRELFF.

The chain recombines TRBV25-1 with TRBJ1-1; D remains ambiguous. CDR3 length: 13 amino acids. Trimming shortened V by 2 bases and J by 3 bases, and 7 bases separated the two germline ends. In germline, CDR1 is MGHDK, CDR2 SYGVNS. CDR3 sequence (DNA): TGTGCCAGCAGTGAAGCCCGGGACACTGAAGCTTTCTTT. Protein: CASSEARDTEAFF.

The chain combines TRBV5-8 with TRBJ1-5; D is uncertain. CDR3 length equals 15 residues. Germline CDR1 reads SGHTS; CDR2 reads YDEGEE. V lost 4 bases, J lost 4 bases, and 15 bases lay in between. The CDR3 is CASSGRTLENQPQHF. The CDR3 coding sequence is TGTGCCAGCAGCGGCAGGACGTTGGAAAATCAGCCCCAGCATTTT.

The genes are TRBV7-9 and TRBJ2-7; possibly TRBD1 for D (6 bases). Trimming removed 10 bases at V and 3 bases at J, with 16 bases between. From germline, CDR1 is SEHNR and CDR2 FQNEAQ (reference sequence). CDR3 length equals 13 residues. CDR3 sequence (DNA): TGTGCCACGACTGACAGGACCGTCTACGAGCAGTACTTC. As protein: CATTDRTVYEQYF. Drawing the rest from reference TRBV7-9 and TRBJ2-7, the complete variable domain is DTGVSQNPRHKITKRGQNVTFRCDPISEHNRLYWYRQTLGQGPEFLTYFQNEAQLEKSRLLSDRFSAERPKGSFSTLEIQRTEQGDSAMYLCATTDRTVYEQYFGPGTRLTVT.

This clone appeared a single time. This chain joins TRBV7-2 and TRBJ2-1, with a tentative D call TRBD2 (5 bases). In germline, CDR1 is SGHTA, CDR2 FQGNSA. This CDR3 has 13 residues. V lost 5 bases and J 6 bases, leaving 11 bases between the germline ends. The CDR3 DNA is TGTGCCAGCAGCCCCGAGGGCGGCAATGAGCAGTTCTTC. Amino acids: CASSPEGGNEQFF.

This clone was counted a single time. The J gene is TRBJ2-3, the V gene TRBV19; 7 nucleotides agree with TRBD2. V was pared by 7 bases and J by 2 bases, with 9 bases of the junction left unmatched. The CDR3 contains 15 residues. Germline V gives CDR1 LNHDA, CDR2 SQIVND (reference sequence). CDR3 nucleotide sequence: TGTGCCAGTACCCCGGGAGGATTCAACACAGATACGCAGTATTTT. This sequence encodes CASTPGGFNTDTQYF.

This clone was seen a handful of times. The chain is built from TRBV2 and TRBJ2-7, with D possibly TRBD1 on 5 matching bases. Trimming stripped 6 bases from V and 9 bases from J, with 18 bases between. Germline assignment: CDR1 SNHLY and CDR2 FYNNEI. The CDR3 is 13 residues long. The DNA of the CDR3 is TGTGCCAGCAGGGCCGACAGAGACCGATGGCAGTACTTC. Translated, it gives CASRADRDRWQYF.

This clone was picked up a small number of times. The V gene is TRBV9, the J gene TRBJ1-1; tentatively, D is TRBD1 (6 bases). Germline loops: CDR1 SGDLS, CDR2 YYNGEE. Trimming removed 0 bases from V and 6 bases from J, with 12 bases in between. The CDR3 extends over 14 amino acids. Here the CDR3 DNA reads TGTGCCAGCAGCGTAGTCCCGAGGGGGTCTGAAGCTTTCTTT. Translating it yields CASSVVPRGSEAFF.

This chain uses TRBV27 with TRBJ2-7; possible D gene TRBD1, 7 bases. CDR1 MNHEY and CDR2 SMNVEV come from the germline V gene (reference sequence). The CDR3 is made up of 18 amino acids. Trimming removed 4 bases at V and 1 base at J, with 23 bases between. The CDR3: CASSSTIYAGQTSYEQYF. As DNA, the CDR3 is TGTGCCAGCAGTTCCACCATTTACGCGGGACAGACTTCCTACGAGCAGTACTTC.

The count of this clone is one. The J gene is TRBJ2-7, the V gene TRBV5-1; tentatively, D is TRBD2 (6 bases). The CDR3 runs to 14 residues. Germline assignment: CDR1 SGHRS and CDR2 YFSETQ. The germline V and J ends were trimmed by 4 bases and 2 bases, with 13 bases remaining between them. For the CDR3, the DNA is TGCGCCAGCAGCCGACGTGGGGGGACCTACGAGCAGTACTTC. Translating gives CASSRRGGTYEQYF.

The J gene is TRBJ1-1, the V gene TRBV9; no firm D call. Germline CDR1 and CDR2: SGDLS and YYNGEE. The CDR3 is made up of 14 amino acids. V lost 4 bases, J lost 3 bases, and 13 bases lay in between. Here the CDR3 reads CASSLGVRDTEAFF. The CDR3 nucleotides read TGTGCCAGCAGCCTAGGTGTTCGGGACACTGAAGCTTTCTTT.

CDR3 nucleotides: TGCGCCAGCAGCAGCGGGACTAGCGGGGGGGCCTACAATGAGCAGTTCTTC. It codes for CASSSGTSGGAYNEQFF. V is TRBV5-1 and J is TRBJ2-1; TRBD2 aligns across 16 bases. The germline gives CDR1 SGHRS, CDR2 YFSETQ. V was clipped by 4 bases and J by 2 bases; unmatched bases: 3. The CDR3 is made up of 17 amino acids.

V usage is TRBV5-6 and J usage is TRBJ1-5; no reliable D call. Germline lookup yields CDR1 SGHDT and CDR2 YYEEEE. The CDR3 loop spans 15 amino acids. The germline V and J ends were trimmed by 0 bases and 0 bases, with 7 bases remaining between them. The CDR3 DNA sequence: TGTGCCAGCAGCTTGGGGGTGGGTAGCAATCAGCCCCAGCATTTT. This codes for CASSLGVGSNQPQHF.